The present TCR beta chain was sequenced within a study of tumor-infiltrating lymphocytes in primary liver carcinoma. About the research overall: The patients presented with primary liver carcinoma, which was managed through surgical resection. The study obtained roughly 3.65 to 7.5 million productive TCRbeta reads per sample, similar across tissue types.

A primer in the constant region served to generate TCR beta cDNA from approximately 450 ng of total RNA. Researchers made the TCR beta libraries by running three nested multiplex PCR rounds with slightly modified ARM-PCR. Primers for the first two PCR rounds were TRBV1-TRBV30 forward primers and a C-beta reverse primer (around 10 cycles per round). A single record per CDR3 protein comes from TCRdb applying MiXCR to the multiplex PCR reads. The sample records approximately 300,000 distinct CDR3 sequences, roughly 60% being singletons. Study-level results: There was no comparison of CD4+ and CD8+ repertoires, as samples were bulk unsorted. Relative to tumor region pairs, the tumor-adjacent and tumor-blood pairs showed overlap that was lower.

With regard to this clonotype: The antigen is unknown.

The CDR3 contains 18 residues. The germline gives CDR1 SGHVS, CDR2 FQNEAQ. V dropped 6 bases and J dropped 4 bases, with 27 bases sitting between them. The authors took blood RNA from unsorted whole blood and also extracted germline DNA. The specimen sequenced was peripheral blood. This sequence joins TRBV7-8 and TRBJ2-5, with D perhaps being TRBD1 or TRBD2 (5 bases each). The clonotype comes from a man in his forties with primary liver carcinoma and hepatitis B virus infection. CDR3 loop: CASSPNGSRGTPRETQYF. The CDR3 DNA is TGTGCCAGCAGTCCAAATGGTTCGAGGGGCACTCCAAGAGAGACCCAGTACTTC. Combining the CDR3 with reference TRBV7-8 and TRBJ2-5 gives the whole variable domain GAGVSQSPRYKVAKRGQDVALRCDPISGHVSLFWYQQALGQGPEFLTYFQNEAQLDKSGLPSDRFFAERPEGSVSTLKIQRTQQEDSAVYLCASSPNGSRGTPRETQYFGPGTRLLVL.